Sequencing of this T cell receptor beta chain was carried out in a study of PD-1 blockade in classical Hodgkin lymphoma. Study-wide results and caveats: Partial responders and progressors had significantly lower baseline TCR diversity. Compared with baseline, CD4+ but not CD8+ TCR diversity had risen significantly by C4D1.

V was shortened by 5 bases and J by 4 bases, with 14 bases between the two germline ends. Germline CDR1 and CDR2: MDHEN and SYDVKM. CDR3 length: 15 residues. As concerns this clone: Its antigen is currently unknown.

There was relapse after autologous stem cell transplantation in every patient, and there was variation in brentuximab vedotin exposure. The method was immunoSEQ multiplex PCR; TCRdb's version includes in-frame clones alone and lacks a portion of them. Altogether approximately 100,000 clones are present, around 89% being singletons, with the ten largest covering around 6.6%. The sequenced sample was peripheral blood mononuclear cells (PBMCs), obtained before the second cycle of nivolumab. The J gene is TRBJ2-2, the V gene TRBV28; a possible D gene is TRBD1 (5 bases). The receptor's source is a human donor with classical Hodgkin lymphoma. Written as DNA, the CDR3 is TGTGCCAGCAGTCCGCCCGGACACATCACCGGGGAGCTGTTTTTT. Translated, it gives CASSPPGHITGELFF.